This T cell receptor (beta chain) is drawn from a study of shared clonotypes between healthy human individuals. Study-level points and caveats: Against clonotypes common to all four donors, non-shared ones had lower generation probabilities. Generally, naive subsets (rather than memory subsets) showed larger estimated richness.

Germline loops: CDR1 MDHEN, CDR2 SYDVKM. The CDR3 spans 15 residues. With 6 bases clipped from V and 8 bases from J, the junction kept 9 bases outside the gene matches. The data were produced by immunoSEQ multiplex PCR, yet TCRdb's version contains in-frame clones alone and is incomplete. The table lists roughly 2 million clones, roughly 95% of them singletons. About this clone itself: What it binds is not known.

The TCR originated in a man between 18 and 35 years old in good health. What was sequenced was naive CD4+ T cells sorted from blood. Noted subset: CD45RA+ positively selected. The chain carries TRBV28 and TRBJ1-6, with TRBD1 identical over 8 bases. CDR3 protein: CASRYQGARYSPLHF. Here the CDR3 DNA reads TGTGCCAGCAGGTATCAGGGGGCGAGGTATTCACCCCTCCACTTT.